One sample yielded the 10 T cell receptor beta chains listed below, sequenced in a study of neurological immune-mediated disorders (dated by TCRdb to about 2019). Receptors were amplified or captured by 5' RACE. The listed sequencing device is Illumina HiSeq 2500. TCRdb passed the public sequencing reads through fastp at Q25 and MiXCR, retaining productive beta sequences. Entries are consolidated by CDR3 protein sequence, retaining the most common genes and DNA. The sample data list 40,000 to 50,000 distinct CDR3 sequences, and roughly 2% of these were observed just once. 2.2% of the sample rests with the top ten. Sequencing was done on a sample of PBMCs. Receptors originate from a woman in her 40s with multiple sclerosis.

This clonotype was seen ten or more times. This rearrangement joins TRBV5-1 to TRBJ2-1, with 9 bases that match TRBD1. Germline V CDR1 and CDR2: SGHRS, YFSETQ. Unmatched junction bases numbered 17, after V lost 4 bases and J lost 9 bases. The CDR3 runs to 17 residues. The CDR3 bases are TGCGCCAGCAGCCCAACCTTCGGGACAGGGATACAGAGTGAGCAGTTCTTC. Amino acid sequence: CASSPTFGTGIQSEQFF. Combining the CDR3 with reference TRBV5-1 and TRBJ2-1 gives the whole variable domain KAGVTQTPRYLIKTRGQQVTLSCSPISGHRSVSWYQQTPGQGLQFLFEYFSETQRNKGNFPGRFSGRQFSNSRSEMNVSTLELGDSALYLCASSPTFGTGIQSEQFFGPGTRLTVL.

This clonotype was picked up many times. The chain joins TRBV5-1 to TRBJ1-4, with D uncertain. There are 12 residues in the CDR3. Germline lookup yields CDR1 SGHRS and CDR2 YFSETQ. The V and J ends lost 4 bases and 12 bases respectively, with 13 bases between them. The CDR3 DNA follows: TGCGCCAGCAGCCTACCTGCAGAGGAACTGTTTTTT. Translated: CASSLPAEELFF.

This clonotype was seen ten or more times. The rearrangement links TRBV12-3 or TRBV12-4 to TRBJ2-7; D possibly corresponds to TRBD2 (6 bases). This CDR3 comprises 13 residues. V shed 6 bases and J shed 4 bases, with 13 bases lying between them. For the CDR3, the DNA is TGTGCCAGCAGCCCCTCGGGGAGGTACGAGCAGTACTTC. Encoded protein: CASSPSGRYEQYF.

This clonotype has at least ten counts. The chain carries TRBV5-1 and TRBJ1-1, with D possibly matching TRBD1 (6 bases). Germline V gene lookup returns CDR1 SGHRS and CDR2 YFSETQ. The CDR3 is made up of 13 amino acids. V was cut by 6 bases and J by 1 base, with 10 bases left in between. In DNA, the CDR3 is TGCGCCAGCACGAGACAGGAGAACACTGAAGCTTTCTTT. This encodes CASTRQENTEAFF.

This clonotype has a count of ten or more. V is TRBV10-1 and J is TRBJ2-4; D unresolved. CDR1 is WNHNN, CDR2 SYGVQD, per germline (reference sequence). The CDR3 runs to 15 residues. V lost 3 bases to trimming and J lost 2 bases, with 11 bases between them. CDR3 loop: CASSETRPPKNIQYF. CDR3 DNA sequence: TGCGCCAGCAGTGAAACCCGTCCGCCCAAAAACATTCAGTACTTC.

This clonotype was seen repeatedly, ten times or more. This chain connects TRBV29-1 to TRBJ1-1, with D tentatively TRBD1 (5 bases). V was clipped by 0 bases and J by 6 bases, with 14 bases between them. This CDR3 has 14 residues. Germline V gene lookup returns CDR1 SQVTM and CDR2 ANQGSEA. CDR3 DNA sequence: TGCAGCGTTGAAGACGTTTCAGGGAAGGCTGAAGCTTTCTTT. As protein: CSVEDVSGKAEAFF.

This clonotype was recorded at least ten times. The chain carries TRBV20-1 and TRBJ2-3, with a tentative D call TRBD1 (5 bases). V lost 1 base and J 1 base, leaving 12 bases between the germline ends. This CDR3 is built from 15 residues. Germline CDR1 is DFQATT and CDR2 is SNEGSKA (reference sequence). CDR3: CSARVQGGGTDTQYF. In nucleotides, the CDR3 is TGCAGTGCTAGAGTTCAGGGCGGCGGCACAGATACGCAGTATTTT.

In its sample, this clonotype was seen many times. V gene TRBV7-6 combines with J gene TRBJ1-1; D gene unclear. Germline CDR1 and CDR2: SGHVS and FNYEAQ. V was trimmed by 0 bases and J by 2 bases, leaving 7 bases between them. This CDR3 has 14 residues. CDR3 amino acids: CASSLAILNTEAFF. In DNA, the CDR3 is TGTGCCAGCAGCTTAGCCATTCTTAACACTGAAGCTTTCTTT.

This clonotype has at least ten counts. V gene TRBV20-1 combines with J gene TRBJ1-1, with D hard to call. The CDR3 is made up of 12 amino acids. CDR1 and CDR2 (germline): DFQATT, SNEGSKA (reference sequence). Trimming left V 3 bases short and J 2 bases short, with 7 bases between. Here the CDR3 DNA reads TGCAGTGCTAGCCCGTCCAACACTGAAGCTTTCTTT. As protein: CSASPSNTEAFF.

This clonotype was seen repeatedly, ten times or more. The gene calls are TRBV20-1 and TRBJ1-1; D not certain. The CDR3 sequence is 14 residues long. Trimming shortened V by 4 bases and J by 1 base, and 13 bases separated the two germline ends. Germline assignment: CDR1 DFQATT and CDR2 SNEGSKA (reference sequence). CDR3 coding DNA: TGCAGTGCTATACCGCCAGGCCCGAACACTGAAGCTTTCTTT. It is translated as CSAIPPGPNTEAFF.